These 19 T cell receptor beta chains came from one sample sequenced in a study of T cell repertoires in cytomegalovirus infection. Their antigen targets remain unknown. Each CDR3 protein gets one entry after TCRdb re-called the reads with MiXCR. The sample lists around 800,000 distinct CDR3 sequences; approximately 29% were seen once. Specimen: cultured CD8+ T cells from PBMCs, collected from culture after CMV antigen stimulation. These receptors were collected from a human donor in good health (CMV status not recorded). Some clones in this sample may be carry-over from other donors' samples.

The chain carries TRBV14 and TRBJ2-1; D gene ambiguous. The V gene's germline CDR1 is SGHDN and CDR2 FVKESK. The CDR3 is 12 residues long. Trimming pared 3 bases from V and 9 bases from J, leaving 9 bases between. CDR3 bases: TGTGCCAGCAGCCAGCCCTGGAGTGAGCAGTTCTTC. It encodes CASSQPWSEQFF.

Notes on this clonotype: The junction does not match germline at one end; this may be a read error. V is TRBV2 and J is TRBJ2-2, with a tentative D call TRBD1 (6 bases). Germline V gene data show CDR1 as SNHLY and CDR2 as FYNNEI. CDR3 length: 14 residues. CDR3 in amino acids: CANERTENNGELFF. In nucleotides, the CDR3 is TGTGCCAACGAAAGGACAGAGAACAACGGGGAGCTGTTTTTT.

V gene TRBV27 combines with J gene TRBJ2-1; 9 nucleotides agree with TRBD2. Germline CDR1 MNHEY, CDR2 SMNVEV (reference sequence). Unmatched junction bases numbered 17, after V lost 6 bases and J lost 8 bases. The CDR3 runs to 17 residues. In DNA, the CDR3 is TGTGCCAGCAGACCTGACCTGACTAGCGGCCCTTCGGATGAGCAGTTCTTC. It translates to CASRPDLTSGPSDEQFF.

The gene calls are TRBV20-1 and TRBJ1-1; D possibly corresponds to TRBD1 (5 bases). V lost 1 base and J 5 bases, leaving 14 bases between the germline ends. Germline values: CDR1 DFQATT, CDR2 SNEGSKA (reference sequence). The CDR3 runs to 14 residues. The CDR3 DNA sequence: TGCAGTGCTAGAGCGGAAGGGGCAAGGACTGAAGCTTTCTTT. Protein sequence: CSARAEGARTEAFF.

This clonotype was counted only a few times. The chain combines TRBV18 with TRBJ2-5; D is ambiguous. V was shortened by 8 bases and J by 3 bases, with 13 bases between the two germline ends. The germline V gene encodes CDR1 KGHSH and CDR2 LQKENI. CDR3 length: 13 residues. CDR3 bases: TGTGCCAGCAGCCCCCCCAGTGAAGAGACCCAGTACTTC. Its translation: CASSPPSEETQYF.

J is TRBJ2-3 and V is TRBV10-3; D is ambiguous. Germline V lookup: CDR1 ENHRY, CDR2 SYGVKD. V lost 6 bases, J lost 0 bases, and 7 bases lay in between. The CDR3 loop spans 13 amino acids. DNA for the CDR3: TGTGCCATCAGCGGAGAAAGCACAGATACGCAGTATTTT. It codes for CAISGESTDTQYF.

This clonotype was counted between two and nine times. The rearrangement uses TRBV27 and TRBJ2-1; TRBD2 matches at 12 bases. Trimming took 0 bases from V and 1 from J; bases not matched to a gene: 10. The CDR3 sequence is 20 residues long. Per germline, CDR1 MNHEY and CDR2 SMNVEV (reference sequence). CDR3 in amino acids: CASSLSANPSGGASYNEQFF. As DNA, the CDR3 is TGTGCCAGCAGTTTATCGGCCAATCCTAGCGGGGGGGCTTCCTACAATGAGCAGTTCTTC.

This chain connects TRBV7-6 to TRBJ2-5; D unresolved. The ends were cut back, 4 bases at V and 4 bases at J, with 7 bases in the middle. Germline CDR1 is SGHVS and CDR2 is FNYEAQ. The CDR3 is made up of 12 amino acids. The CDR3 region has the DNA TGTGCCAGCAGCTCACCCCTAGAGACCCAGTACTTC. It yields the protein CASSSPLETQYF.

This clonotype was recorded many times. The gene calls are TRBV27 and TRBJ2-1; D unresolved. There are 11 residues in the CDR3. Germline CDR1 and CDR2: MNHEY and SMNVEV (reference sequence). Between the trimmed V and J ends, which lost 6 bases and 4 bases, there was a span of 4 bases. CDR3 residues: CASSRYNEQFF. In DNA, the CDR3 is TGTGCCAGCAGCCGTTACAATGAGCAGTTCTTC.

In nucleotides, the CDR3 is TGTGCCAGCAGCTTCCTCTCGGATGAGCAGTTCTTC. Encoded protein: CASSFLSDEQFF. The rearrangement joins TRBV7-8 to TRBJ2-1, with D uncertain. The CDR3 is 12 residues long. V dropped 3 bases and J dropped 8 bases, with 8 bases sitting between them. The germline V gene has CDR1 SGHVS and CDR2 FQNEAQ.

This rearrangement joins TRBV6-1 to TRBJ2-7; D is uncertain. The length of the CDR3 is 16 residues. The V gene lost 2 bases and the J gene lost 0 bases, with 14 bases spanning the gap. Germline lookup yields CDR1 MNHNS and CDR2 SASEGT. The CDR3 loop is CASSERAGSSSYEQYV. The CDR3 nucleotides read TGTGCCAGCAGTGAAAGGGCAGGATCGAGCTCCTACGAGCAGTACGTC.

The CDR3 region has the DNA TGCAGTGCACCAGGGTACGGAAAACTGTTTTTT. Translated: CSAPGYGKLFF. The V and J genes are TRBV20-1 and TRBJ1-4; TRBD1 might be the D (5 bases). CDR1 is DFQATT, CDR2 SNEGSKA, per germline (reference sequence). The CDR3 totals 11 residues. Trimming left V 6 bases short and J 10 bases short, with 12 bases between.

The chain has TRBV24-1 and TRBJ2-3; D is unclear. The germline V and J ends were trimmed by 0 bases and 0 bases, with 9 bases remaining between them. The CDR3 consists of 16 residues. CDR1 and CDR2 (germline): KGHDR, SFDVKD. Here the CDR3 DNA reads TGTGCCACCAGTGATTTGCGACGGTTTAGCACAGATACGCAGTATTTT. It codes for CATSDLRRFSTDTQYF.

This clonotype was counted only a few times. The CDR3 is CASSGGKNEQFF. DNA for the CDR3: TGTGCCAGCAGCGGAGGAAAAAATGAGCAGTTCTTC. The V call is TRBV7-9, the J call TRBJ2-1, with a possible D match to TRBD2 (5 bases). V was trimmed by 5 bases and J by 7 bases, leaving 9 bases between them. This CDR3 comprises 12 residues. Germline CDR1 and CDR2: SEHNR and FQNEAQ (reference sequence).

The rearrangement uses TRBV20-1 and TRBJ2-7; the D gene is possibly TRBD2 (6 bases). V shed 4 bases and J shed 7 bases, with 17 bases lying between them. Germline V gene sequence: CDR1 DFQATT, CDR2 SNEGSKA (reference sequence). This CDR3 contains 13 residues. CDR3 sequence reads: CSATRDFREEQYV. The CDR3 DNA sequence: TGCAGTGCTACCCGGGACTTCCGAGAAGAGCAGTACGTC.

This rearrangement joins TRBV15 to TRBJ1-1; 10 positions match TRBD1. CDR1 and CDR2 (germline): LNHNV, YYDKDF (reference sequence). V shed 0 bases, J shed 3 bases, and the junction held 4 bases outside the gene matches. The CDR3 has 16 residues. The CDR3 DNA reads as TGTGCCACCAGCAGAGATCTCGGGACAGGGGACACTGAAGCTTTCTTT. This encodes CATSRDLGTGDTEAFF.

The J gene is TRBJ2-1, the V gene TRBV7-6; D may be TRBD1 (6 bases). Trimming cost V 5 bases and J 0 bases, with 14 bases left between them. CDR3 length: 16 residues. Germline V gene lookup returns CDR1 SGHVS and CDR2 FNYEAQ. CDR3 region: CASSAGVAVSYNEQFF. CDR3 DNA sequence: TGTGCCAGCAGCGCAGGGGTAGCCGTCTCCTACAATGAGCAGTTCTTC.

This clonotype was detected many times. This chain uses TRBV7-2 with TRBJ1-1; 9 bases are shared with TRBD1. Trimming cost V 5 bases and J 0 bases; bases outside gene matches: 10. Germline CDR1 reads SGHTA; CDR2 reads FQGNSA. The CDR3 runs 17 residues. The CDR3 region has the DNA TGTGCCAGCAGCACCCGGGACAGGGCCGGAATGAACACTGAAGCTTTCTTT. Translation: CASSTRDRAGMNTEAFF.

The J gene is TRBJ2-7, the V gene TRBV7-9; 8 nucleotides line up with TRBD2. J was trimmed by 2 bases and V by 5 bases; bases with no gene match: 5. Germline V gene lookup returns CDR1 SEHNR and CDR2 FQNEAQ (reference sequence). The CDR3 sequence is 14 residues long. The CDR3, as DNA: TGTGCCAGCAGCCCCGGGACTAGAGCCTACGAGCAGTACTTC. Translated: CASSPGTRAYEQYF.